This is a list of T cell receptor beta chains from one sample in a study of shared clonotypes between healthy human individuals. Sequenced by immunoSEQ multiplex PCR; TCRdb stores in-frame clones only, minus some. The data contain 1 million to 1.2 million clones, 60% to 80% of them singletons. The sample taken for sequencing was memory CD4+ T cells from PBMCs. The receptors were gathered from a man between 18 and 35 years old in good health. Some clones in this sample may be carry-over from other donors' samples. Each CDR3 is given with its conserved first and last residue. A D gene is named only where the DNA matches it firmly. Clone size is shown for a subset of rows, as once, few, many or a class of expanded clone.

CDR3: CASSPQGPRVGTQYF
DNA: TGTGCCAGCAGCCCCCAAGGACCGCGCGTAGGGACCCAGTACTTC
V: TRBV7-9
J: TRBJ2-5
size: NA
D: NA

CDR3: CASSPGLAGGTDTQYF
DNA: TGCGCCAGCAGCCCGGGACTAGCGGGAGGCACAGATACGCAGTATTTT
V: TRBV5-1
J: TRBJ2-3
size: NA
D: TRBD2

CDR3: CASSKPTGVGTYEQYF
DNA: TGCGCCAGCAGCAAACCTACAGGGGTAGGTACCTACGAGCAGTACTTC
V: TRBV5-1
J: TRBJ2-7
size: NA
D: TRBD1

CDR3: CASSEGTAHQPQHF
DNA: TGTGCCAGCAGTGAAGGTACGGCTCATCAGCCCCAGCATTTT
V: TRBV2
J: TRBJ1-5
size: NA
D: NA

CDR3: CASSSQGGPAFF
DNA: TGTGCCAGCAGCTCCCAAGGAGGTCCAGCTTTCTTT
V: TRBV28
J: TRBJ1-1
size: few
D: NA

CDR3: CASKTDAVSGGYTF
DNA: TGCGCCAGCAAAACGGACGCAGTATCGGGAGGCTACACCTTC
V: TRBV5-1
J: TRBJ1-2
size: NA
D: NA

CDR3: CASSTSGKDDEQFF
DNA: TGCGCCAGCTCGACTAGCGGGAAGGACGATGAGCAGTTCTTC
V: TRBV5-1
J: TRBJ2-1
size: NA
D: TRBD2

CDR3: CASSEGSRKQFF
DNA: TGTGCCAGCAGTGAAGGGTCGCGAAAGCAGTTCTTC
V: TRBV6-1
J: TRBJ2-1
size: NA
D: NA

CDR3: CASSPGAGGYEKLFF
DNA: TGTGCCAGCAGCCCAGGGGCAGGGGGCTATGAAAAACTGTTTTTT
V: TRBV7-6
J: TRBJ1-4
size: NA
D: TRBD1

CDR3: CASISPAGLAGRNEQFF
DNA: TGTGCCAGCATCTCCCCTGCGGGACTAGCGGGACGAAATGAGCAGTTCTTC
V: TRBV2
J: TRBJ2-1
size: few
D: TRBD2

CDR3: CASSLKVGQTYEQYF
DNA: TGTGCCAGCAGCCTTAAGGTCGGACAAACCTACGAGCAGTACTTC
V: TRBV7-2
J: TRBJ2-7
size: NA
D: NA

CDR3: CASSWGGTQYF
DNA: TGTGCCAGCAGTTGGGGAGGAACGCAGTATTTT
V: TRBV6-5
J: TRBJ2-3
size: NA
D: NA

CDR3: CSVGEGADSNQPQHF
DNA: TGCAGCGTTGGAGAGGGGGCTGATAGCAATCAGCCCCAGCATTTT
V: TRBV29-1
J: TRBJ1-5
size: few
D: TRBD1

CDR3: CASTLQGTGGNTIYF
DNA: TGTGCCAGTACCCTACAGGGGACGGGCGGAAACACCATATATTTT
V: TRBV19
J: TRBJ1-3
size: NA
D: TRBD1

CDR3: CASRPEAGGMAEQFF
DNA: TGTGCCAGCAGGCCTGAAGCGGGAGGGATGGCTGAGCAGTTCTTC
V: TRBV28
J: TRBJ2-1
size: NA
D: TRBD2

CDR3: CASSLEGGRAGVYFDEQFF
DNA: TGTGCCAGCAGCTTAGAGGGCGGGAGGGCCGGAGTTTATTTCGATGAGCAGTTCTTC
V: TRBV11-3
J: TRBJ2-1
size: once
D: TRBD2

CDR3: CASSGLAGGRNGELFF
DNA: TGCGCCAGCAGCGGACTAGCGGGAGGGCGTAACGGGGAGCTGTTTTTT
V: TRBV10-2
J: TRBJ2-2
size: NA
D: TRBD2

CDR3: CASSPREANTEAFF
DNA: TGCGCCAGCAGCCCCAGGGAGGCTAACACTGAAGCTTTCTTT
V: TRBV5-1
J: TRBJ1-1
size: NA
D: NA

CDR3: CASSLALVSDTGELFF
DNA: TGCGCCAGCAGCTTGGCACTAGTATCGGACACCGGGGAGCTGTTTTTT
V: TRBV5-1
J: TRBJ2-2
size: NA
D: NA

CDR3: CASSLTASEQYF
DNA: TGTGCCAGCAGCCTTACAGCATCCGAGCAGTACTTC
V: TRBV28
J: TRBJ2-7
size: few
D: NA

CDR3: CASSSTGGRNEQYF
DNA: TGTGCCAGCAGCTCCACAGGGGGCCGGAACGAGCAGTACTTC
V: TRBV6-6
J: TRBJ2-7
size: NA
D: TRBD1

CDR3: CATNRDAGAGELFF
DNA: TGCGCCACCAACCGGGACGCCGGCGCCGGGGAGCTGTTTTTT
V: TRBV5-1
J: TRBJ2-2
size: NA
D: NA

CDR3: CAWRNGNLGSGNTIYF
DNA: TGTGCCTGGAGAAACGGGAATCTAGGCTCTGGAAACACCATATATTTT
V: TRBV30
J: TRBJ1-3
size: many
D: NA

CDR3: CASSDGTAGTDTQYF
DNA: TGTGCCAGCAGTGACGGGACCGCCGGCACAGATACGCAGTATTTT
V: TRBV2
J: TRBJ2-3
size: NA
D: NA

CDR3: CAWSGGEKLFF
DNA: TGTGCCTGGAGTGGGGGGGAAAAACTGTTTTTT
V: TRBV30
J: TRBJ1-4
size: many
D: NA

CDR3: CASSGTRFLVYF
DNA: TGTGCCAGCAGTGGGACTAGATTCTTGGTGTACTTC
V: TRBV2
J: TRBJ2-7
size: few
D: TRBD2